This T cell receptor (beta chain) comes out of a study of vaccination and CD4 T cells after COVID-19. Points on this clonotype: Its cognate antigen is unknown.

V gave up 4 bases and J gave up 2 bases, with 15 bases separating them. The germline V gene encodes CDR1 SQVTM and CDR2 ANQGSEA. CDR3 size: 15 residues. The Oncomine TCR Beta short-read assay sequenced DNA from cultured CD4+ T cells. From the PCR reads, TCRdb called clonotypes with MiXCR, one entry per CDR3 protein. The data hold approximately 15,000 distinct CDR3 sequences, with roughly 50% observed a single time. This sample's treatment: approximately nine-day PBMC culture with coronavirus spike peptide pools or control peptides (ViraFEST assay). The chain has TRBV29-1 and TRBJ1-5; D is unresolved. This sequence was found in a human donor who had recovered from COVID-19. The sample consisted of CD4+ T cells from blood, cultured in vitro. The CDR3 DNA reads as TGCAGCGTTGCTGTGGGCGCCGGGGGCAATCAGCCCCAGCATTTT. Translating gives CSVAVGAGGNQPQHF.